This T cell receptor (beta chain) derives from a study of T cell responses to AZD1222 COVID-19 vaccine. Measured with immunoSEQ multiplex PCR; TCRdb has only the in-frame clones, and not every one. The profile shows roughly 120,000 clones, more than 85% of them singletons. The CDR3 has 13 residues. Germline V gene lookup returns CDR1 SEHNR and CDR2 FQNEAQ (reference sequence). Trimming pared 7 bases from V and 3 bases from J, leaving 12 bases between. The chain carries TRBV7-9 and TRBJ1-2; D remains unclear. The receptor was isolated from an adult in good health. The material sequenced was peripheral blood, taken on day 0 of AZD1222 vaccination. The CDR3 region is CASTPGEHYGYTF. In DNA, the CDR3 is TGTGCCAGCACGCCAGGAGAGCACTATGGCTACACCTTC.